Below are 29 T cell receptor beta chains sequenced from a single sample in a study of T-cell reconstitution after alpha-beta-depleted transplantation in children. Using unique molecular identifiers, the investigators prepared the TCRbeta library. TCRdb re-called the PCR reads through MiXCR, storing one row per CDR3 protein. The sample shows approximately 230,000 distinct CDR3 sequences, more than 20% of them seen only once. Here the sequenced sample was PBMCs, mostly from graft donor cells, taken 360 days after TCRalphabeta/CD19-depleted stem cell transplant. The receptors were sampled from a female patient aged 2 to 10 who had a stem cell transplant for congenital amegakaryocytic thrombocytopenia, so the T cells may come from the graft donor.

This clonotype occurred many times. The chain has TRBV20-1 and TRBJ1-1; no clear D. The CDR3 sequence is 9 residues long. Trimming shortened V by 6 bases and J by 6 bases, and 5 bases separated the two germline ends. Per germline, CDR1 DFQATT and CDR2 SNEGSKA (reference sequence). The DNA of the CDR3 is TGCAGTGCCAGTGCTGAAGCTTTCTTT. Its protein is CSASAEAFF.

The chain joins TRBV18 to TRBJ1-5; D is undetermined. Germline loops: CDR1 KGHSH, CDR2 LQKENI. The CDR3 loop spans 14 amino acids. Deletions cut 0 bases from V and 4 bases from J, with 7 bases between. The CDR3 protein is CASSPPNENQPQHF. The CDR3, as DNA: TGTGCCAGCTCACCACCGAATGAGAATCAGCCCCAGCATTTT. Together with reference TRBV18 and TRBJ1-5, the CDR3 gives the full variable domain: NAGVMQNPRHLVRRRGQEARLRCSPMKGHSHVYWYRQLPEEGLKFMVYLQKENIIDESGMPKERFSAEFPKEGPSILRIQQVVRGDSAAYFCASSPPNENQPQHFGDGTRLSIL.

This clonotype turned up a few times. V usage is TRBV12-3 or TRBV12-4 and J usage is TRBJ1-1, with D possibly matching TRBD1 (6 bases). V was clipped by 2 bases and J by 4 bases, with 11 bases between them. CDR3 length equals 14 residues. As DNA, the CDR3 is TGTGCCAGCAGTTTACGGGAAGGGGGCACTGAAGCTTTCTTT. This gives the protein CASSLREGGTEAFF.

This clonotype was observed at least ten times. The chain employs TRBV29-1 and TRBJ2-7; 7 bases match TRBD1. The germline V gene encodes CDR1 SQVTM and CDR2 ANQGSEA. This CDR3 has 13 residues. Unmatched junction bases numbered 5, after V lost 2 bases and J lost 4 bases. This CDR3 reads CSVETRQGYEQYF. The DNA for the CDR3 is TGCAGCGTTGAAACCCGACAGGGATACGAGCAGTACTTC.

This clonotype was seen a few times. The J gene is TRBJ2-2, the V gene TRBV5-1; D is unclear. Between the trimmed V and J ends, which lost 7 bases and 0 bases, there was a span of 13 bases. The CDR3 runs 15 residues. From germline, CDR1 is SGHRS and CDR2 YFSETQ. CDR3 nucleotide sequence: TGCGCCAGCCACGTCGGGCCCGCGAACACCGGGGAGCTGTTTTTT. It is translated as CASHVGPANTGELFF. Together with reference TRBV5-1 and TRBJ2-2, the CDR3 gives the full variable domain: KAGVTQTPRYLIKTRGQQVTLSCSPISGHRSVSWYQQTPGQGLQFLFEYFSETQRNKGNFPGRFSGRQFSNSRSEMNVSTLELGDSALYLCASHVGPANTGELFFGEGSRLTVL.

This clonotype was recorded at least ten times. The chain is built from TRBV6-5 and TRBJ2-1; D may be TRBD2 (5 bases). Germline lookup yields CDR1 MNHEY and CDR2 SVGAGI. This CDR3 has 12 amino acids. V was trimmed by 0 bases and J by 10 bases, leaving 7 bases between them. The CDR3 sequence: CASSYSTGEQFF. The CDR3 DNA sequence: TGTGCCAGCAGTTACTCCACGGGGGAGCAGTTCTTC.

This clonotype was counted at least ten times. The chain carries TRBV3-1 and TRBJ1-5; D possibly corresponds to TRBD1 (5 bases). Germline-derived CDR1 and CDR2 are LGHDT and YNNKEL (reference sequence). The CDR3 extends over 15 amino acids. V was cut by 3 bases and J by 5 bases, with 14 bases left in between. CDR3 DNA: TGTGCCAGCAGCCAGGACGGGGGTAGTTATCAGCCCCAGCATTTT. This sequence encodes CASSQDGGSYQPQHF.

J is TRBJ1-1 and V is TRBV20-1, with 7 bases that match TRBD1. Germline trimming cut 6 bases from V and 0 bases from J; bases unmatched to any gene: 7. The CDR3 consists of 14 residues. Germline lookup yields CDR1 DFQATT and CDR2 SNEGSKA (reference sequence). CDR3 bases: TGCAGTGCGAGGGAGGGGGCGGTGAACACTGAAGCTTTCTTT. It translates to CSAREGAVNTEAFF.

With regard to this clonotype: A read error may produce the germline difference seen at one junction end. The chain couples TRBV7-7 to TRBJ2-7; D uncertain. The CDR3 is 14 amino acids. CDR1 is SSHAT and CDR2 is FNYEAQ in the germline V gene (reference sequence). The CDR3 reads CASSPTVFSNEQYF. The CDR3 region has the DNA TGTGCCAGCAGCCCAACAGTATTCTCCAACGAGCAGTACTTC.

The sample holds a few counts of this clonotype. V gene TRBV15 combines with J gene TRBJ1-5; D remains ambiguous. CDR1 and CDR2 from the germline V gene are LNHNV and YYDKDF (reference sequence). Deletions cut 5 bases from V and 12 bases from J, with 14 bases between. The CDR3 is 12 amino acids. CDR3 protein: CATSQRDQFQHF. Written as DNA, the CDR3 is TGTGCCACCAGCCAGCGTGATCAGTTCCAGCATTTT.

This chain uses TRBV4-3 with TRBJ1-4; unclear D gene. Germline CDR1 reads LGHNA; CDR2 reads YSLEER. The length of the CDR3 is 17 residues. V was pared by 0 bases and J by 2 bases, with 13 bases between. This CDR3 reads CASSQDLRGSTNEKLFF. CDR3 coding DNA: TGCGCCAGCAGCCAAGATTTGCGGGGATCTACTAATGAAAAACTGTTTTTT.

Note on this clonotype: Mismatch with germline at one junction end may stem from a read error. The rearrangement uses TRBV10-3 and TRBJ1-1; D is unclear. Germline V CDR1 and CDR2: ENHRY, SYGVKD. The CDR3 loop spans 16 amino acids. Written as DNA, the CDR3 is TGTGCCAGCAGTGAGCATGGGGTAATAGTGGACGGGGAAGCTTTCTTT. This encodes CASSEHGVIVDGEAFF.

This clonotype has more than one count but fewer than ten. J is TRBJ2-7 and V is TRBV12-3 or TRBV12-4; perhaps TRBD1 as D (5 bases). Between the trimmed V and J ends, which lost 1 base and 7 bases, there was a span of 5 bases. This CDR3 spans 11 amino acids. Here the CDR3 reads CASSLEGEQYF. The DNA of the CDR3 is TGTGCCAGCAGTTTAGAGGGGGAGCAGTACTTC.

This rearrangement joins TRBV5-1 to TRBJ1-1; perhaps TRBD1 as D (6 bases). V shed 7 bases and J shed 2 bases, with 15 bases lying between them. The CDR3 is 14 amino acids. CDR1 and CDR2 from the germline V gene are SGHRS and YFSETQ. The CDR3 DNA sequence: TGCGCCAGCCGCCGGGACAATCCTAACACTGAAGCTTTCTTT. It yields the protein CASRRDNPNTEAFF.

CDR3 nucleotide sequence: TGTGCCAGTCAGGATTCAGGGGGGAACACTGAAGCTTTCTTT. Its translation: CASQDSGGNTEAFF. The rearrangement uses TRBV2 and TRBJ1-1, with 7 bases fitting TRBD1. The CDR3 has 14 residues. V shed 9 bases, J shed 1 base, and the junction held 8 bases outside the gene matches. Germline V gene data show CDR1 as SNHLY and CDR2 as FYNNEI.

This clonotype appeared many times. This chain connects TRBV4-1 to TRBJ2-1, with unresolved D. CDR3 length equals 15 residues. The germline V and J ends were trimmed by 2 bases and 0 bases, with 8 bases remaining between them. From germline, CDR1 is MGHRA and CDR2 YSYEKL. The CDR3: CASSQWGSSYNEQFF. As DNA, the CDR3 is TGCGCCAGCAGCCAATGGGGTAGCTCCTACAATGAGCAGTTCTTC.

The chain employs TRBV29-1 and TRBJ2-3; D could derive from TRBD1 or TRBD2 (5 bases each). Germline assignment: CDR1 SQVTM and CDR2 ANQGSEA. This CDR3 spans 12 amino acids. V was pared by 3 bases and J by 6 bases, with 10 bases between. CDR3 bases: TGCAGCGTTGATAGGGACCCCGATACGCAGTATTTT. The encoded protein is CSVDRDPDTQYF.

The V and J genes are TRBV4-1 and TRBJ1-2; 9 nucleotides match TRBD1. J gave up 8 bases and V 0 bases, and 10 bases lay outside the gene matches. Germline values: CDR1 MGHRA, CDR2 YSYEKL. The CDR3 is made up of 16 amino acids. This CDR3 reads CASSQDGDRALDGYTF. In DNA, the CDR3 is TGCGCCAGCAGCCAAGACGGGGACAGGGCTTTGGACGGCTACACCTTC.

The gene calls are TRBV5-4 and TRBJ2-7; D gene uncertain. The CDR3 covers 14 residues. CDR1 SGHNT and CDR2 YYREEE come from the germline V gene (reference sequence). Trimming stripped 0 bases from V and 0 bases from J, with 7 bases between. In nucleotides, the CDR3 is TGTGCCAGCAGCTTGGACCCAGTCTCCTACGAGCAGTACTTC. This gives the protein CASSLDPVSYEQYF.

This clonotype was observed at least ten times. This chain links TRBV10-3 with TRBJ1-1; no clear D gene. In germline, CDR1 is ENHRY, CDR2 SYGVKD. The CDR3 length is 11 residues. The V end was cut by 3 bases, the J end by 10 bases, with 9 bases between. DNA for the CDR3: TGTGCCATCAGTGAAGGCGATTCAGCTTTCTTT. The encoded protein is CAISEGDSAFF.

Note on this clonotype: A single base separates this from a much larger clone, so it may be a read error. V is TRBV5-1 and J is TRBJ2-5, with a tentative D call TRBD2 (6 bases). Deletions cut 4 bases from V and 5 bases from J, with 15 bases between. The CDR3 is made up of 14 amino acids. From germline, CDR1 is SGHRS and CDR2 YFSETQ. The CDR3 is CASSQGRGFETQYF. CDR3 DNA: TGCGCCAGCAGCCAGGGACGGGGGTTCGAGACCCAGTACTTC.

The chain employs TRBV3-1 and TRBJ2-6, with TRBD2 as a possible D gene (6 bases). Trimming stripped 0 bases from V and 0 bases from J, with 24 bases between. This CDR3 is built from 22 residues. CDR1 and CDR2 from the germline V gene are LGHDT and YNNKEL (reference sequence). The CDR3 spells CASSQEGFSGEAVASGANVLTF. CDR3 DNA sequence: TGTGCCAGCAGCCAAGAAGGGTTTTCGGGGGAAGCGGTCGCCTCTGGGGCCAACGTCCTGACTTTC.

CDR3 amino acids: CASVGSPGQKTYSYEQYF. DNA of the CDR3: TGTGCCAGCGTCGGCAGTCCGGGACAGAAAACTTATTCCTACGAGCAGTACTTC. The chain combines TRBV11-1 with TRBJ2-7, with 7 bases fitting TRBD1. J was trimmed by 1 base and V by 8 bases; bases with no gene match: 20. Germline V gives CDR1 SGHAT, CDR2 FQDESV (reference sequence). This CDR3 is 18 amino acids long.

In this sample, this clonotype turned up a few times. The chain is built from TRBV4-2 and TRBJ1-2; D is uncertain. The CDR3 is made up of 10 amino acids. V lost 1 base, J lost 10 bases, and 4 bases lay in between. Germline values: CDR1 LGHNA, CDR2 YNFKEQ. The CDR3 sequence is CASSQVFYTF. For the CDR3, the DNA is TGTGCCAGCAGCCAAGTTTTCTACACCTTC.

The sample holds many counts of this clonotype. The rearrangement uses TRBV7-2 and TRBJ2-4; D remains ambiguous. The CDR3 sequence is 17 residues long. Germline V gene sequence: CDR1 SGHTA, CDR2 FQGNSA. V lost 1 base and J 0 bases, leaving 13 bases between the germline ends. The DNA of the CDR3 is TGTGCCAGCAGCTTAGTCCAAGGACGGCTAGCCAAAAACATTCAGTACTTC. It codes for CASSLVQGRLAKNIQYF.

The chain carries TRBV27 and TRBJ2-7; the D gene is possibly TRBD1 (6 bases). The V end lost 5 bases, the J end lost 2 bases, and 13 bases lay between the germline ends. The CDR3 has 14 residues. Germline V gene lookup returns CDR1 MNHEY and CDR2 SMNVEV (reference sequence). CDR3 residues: CASSRSGQTYEQYF. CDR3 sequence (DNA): TGTGCCAGCAGTCGATCCGGACAGACCTACGAGCAGTACTTC.

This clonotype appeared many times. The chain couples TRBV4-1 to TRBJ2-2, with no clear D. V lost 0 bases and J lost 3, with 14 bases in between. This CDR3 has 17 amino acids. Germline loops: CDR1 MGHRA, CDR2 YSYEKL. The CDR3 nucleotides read TGCGCCAGCAGCCAAGAGGGCCCCCAGGCGGACACCGGGGAGCTGTTTTTT. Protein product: CASSQEGPQADTGELFF.

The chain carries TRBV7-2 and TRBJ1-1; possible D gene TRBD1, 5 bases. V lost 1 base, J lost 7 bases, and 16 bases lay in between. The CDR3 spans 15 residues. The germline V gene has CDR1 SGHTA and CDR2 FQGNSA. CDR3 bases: TGTGCCAGCAGCTTAGAACGACAGACTACCTTTGAAGCTTTCTTT. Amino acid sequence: CASSLERQTTFEAFF.

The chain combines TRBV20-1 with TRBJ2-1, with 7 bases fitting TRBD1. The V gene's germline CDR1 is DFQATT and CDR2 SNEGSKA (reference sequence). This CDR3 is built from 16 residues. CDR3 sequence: CRALRTGPDTYNEQFF. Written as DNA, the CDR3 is TGCAGGGCTTTAAGGACAGGCCCGGACACCTACAATGAGCAGTTCTTC.